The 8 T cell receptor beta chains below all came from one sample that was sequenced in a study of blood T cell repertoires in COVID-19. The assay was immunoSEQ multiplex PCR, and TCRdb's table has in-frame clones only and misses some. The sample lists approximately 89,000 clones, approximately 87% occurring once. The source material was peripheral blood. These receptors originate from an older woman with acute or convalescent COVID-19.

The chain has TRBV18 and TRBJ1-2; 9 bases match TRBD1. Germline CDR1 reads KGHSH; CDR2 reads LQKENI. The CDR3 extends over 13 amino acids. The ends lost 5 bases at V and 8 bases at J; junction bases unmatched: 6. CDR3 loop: CASSGTGLDGYTF. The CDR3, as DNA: TGTGCCAGCTCAGGGACAGGGTTAGACGGCTACACCTTC. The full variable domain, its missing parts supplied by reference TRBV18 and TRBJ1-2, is NAGVMQNPRHLVRRRGQEARLRCSPMKGHSHVYWYRQLPEEGLKFMVYLQKENIIDESGMPKERFSAEFPKEGPSILRIQQVVRGDSAAYFCASSGTGLDGYTFGSGTRLTVV.

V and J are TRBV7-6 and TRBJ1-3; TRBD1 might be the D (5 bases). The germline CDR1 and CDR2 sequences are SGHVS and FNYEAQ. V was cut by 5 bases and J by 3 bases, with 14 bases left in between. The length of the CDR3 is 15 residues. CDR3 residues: CASSPSTGFGNTIYF. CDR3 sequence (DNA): TGTGCCAGCAGCCCAAGCACAGGATTTGGAAACACCATATATTTT.

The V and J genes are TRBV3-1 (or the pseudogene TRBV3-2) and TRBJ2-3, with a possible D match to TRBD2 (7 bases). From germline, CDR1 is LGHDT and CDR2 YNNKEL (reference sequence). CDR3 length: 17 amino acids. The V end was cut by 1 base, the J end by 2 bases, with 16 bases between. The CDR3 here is CASSQARGARYTDTQYF. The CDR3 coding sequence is TGTGCCAGCAGCCAAGCTCGGGGGGCTAGATACACAGATACGCAGTATTTT.

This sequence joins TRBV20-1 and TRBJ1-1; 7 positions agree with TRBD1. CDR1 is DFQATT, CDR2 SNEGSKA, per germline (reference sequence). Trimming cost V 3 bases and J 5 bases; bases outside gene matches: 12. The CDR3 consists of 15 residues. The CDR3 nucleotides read TGCAGTGCTAGTCCTTTTACAGGGGTGGGTACTGAAGCTTTCTTT. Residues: CSASPFTGVGTEAFF.

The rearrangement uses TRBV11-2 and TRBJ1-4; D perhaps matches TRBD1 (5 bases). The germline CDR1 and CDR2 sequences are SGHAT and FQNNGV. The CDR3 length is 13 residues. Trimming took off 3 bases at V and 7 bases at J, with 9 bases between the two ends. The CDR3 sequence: CASSLGLVEKLFF. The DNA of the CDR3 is TGTGCCAGCAGCTTGGGACTAGTTGAAAAACTGTTTTTT.

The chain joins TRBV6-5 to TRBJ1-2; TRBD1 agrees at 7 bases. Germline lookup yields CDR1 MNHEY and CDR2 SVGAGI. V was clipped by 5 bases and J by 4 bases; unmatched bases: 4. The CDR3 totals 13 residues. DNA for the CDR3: TGTGCCAGCAGTCCCGACAGGGTCTATGGCTACACCTTC. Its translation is CASSPDRVYGYTF.

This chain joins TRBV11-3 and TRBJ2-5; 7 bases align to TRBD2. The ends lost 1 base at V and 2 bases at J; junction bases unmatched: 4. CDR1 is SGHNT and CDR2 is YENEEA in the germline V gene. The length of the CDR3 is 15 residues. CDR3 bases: TGTGCCAGCAGCTTAGGGAGCGGGACTCAAGAGACCCAGTACTTC. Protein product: CASSLGSGTQETQYF.

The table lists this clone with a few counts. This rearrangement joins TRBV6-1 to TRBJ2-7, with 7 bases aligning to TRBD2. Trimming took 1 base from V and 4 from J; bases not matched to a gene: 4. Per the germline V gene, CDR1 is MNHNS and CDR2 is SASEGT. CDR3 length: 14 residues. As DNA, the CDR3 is TGTGCCAGCAGTGAAGGTGGGCGGGGGTACGAGCAGTACGTC. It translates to CASSEGGRGYEQYV.